This entry describes one TCR beta chain. Its antigen is unidentified. This sample stems from a study of shared clonotypes between healthy human individuals. Study-wide background: Contributing individuals were two females and a few males aged 18 to 49.

The V gene end was trimmed by 1 base and the J gene end by 4 bases; junction bases not matched to a gene: 9. Looked up from germline, CDR1 is KGHSH and CDR2 is LQKENI. There are 16 residues in the CDR3. TCRdb's table, derived via immunoSEQ multiplex PCR, lists solely in-frame clones and lacks some. This table holds about 480,000 clones, over 75% found once. Study observations and caveats: Investigators expected sequencing depth to affect clonotype sharing among donors.

The sequenced material came from PBMCs. This receptor was taken from a woman aged 40 to 55 in good health. Some clones in this sample may be carry-over from other donors' samples. This chain connects TRBV18 to TRBJ1-1; the match to TRBD1 covers 7 bases. The CDR3 loop reads CASSPLGQVEATEAFF. The CDR3 DNA sequence: TGTGCCAGCTCACCACTTGGACAGGTTGAGGCCACTGAAGCTTTCTTT.